The 16 T cell receptor beta chains listed next were all sequenced from one sample in a study of neurological immune-mediated disorders. Time point denoted: longitudinal time-point 2. One entry per CDR3 protein results from TCRdb running MiXCR on the 5' RACE reads. The data contain about 60,000 distinct CDR3 sequences, about 10% of them singletons. Sequencing input: PBMCs. These receptors were obtained from a young man in good health.

This clonotype appeared many times. The chain links TRBV10-3 to TRBJ2-7; D is unclear. Germline assignment: CDR1 ENHRY and CDR2 SYGVKD. The CDR3 loop spans 11 amino acids. Trimming stripped 3 bases from V and 5 bases from J, with 5 bases between. The CDR3 loop is CAISESHEQYF. Written as DNA, the CDR3 is TGTGCCATCAGTGAATCCCACGAGCAGTACTTC.

V gene TRBV5-1 combines with J gene TRBJ2-7, with TRBD2 matching over 8 bases. Germline V gives CDR1 SGHRS, CDR2 YFSETQ. This CDR3 has 15 amino acids. The V and J ends lost 3 bases and 6 bases, in that order; junction bases with no gene match: 11. The CDR3 protein is CASSWGTRGASEQYF. The CDR3 nucleotides are TGCGCCAGCAGCTGGGGGACTAGAGGGGCGAGCGAGCAGTACTTC. Based on the CDR3 plus reference TRBV5-1 and TRBJ2-7, the full variable domain is KAGVTQTPRYLIKTRGQQVTLSCSPISGHRSVSWYQQTPGQGLQFLFEYFSETQRNKGNFPGRFSGRQFSNSRSEMNVSTLELGDSALYLCASSWGTRGASEQYFGPGTRLTVT.

This clonotype was seen ten or more times. V usage is TRBV12-3 or TRBV12-4 and J usage is TRBJ1-3; D gene ambiguous. CDR3 size: 14 residues. Trimming left V 7 bases short and J 0 bases short, with 10 bases between. The chain's CDR3 is CASTVRISGNTIYF. In DNA, the CDR3 is TGTGCCAGCACCGTTAGAATCTCTGGAAACACCATATATTTT.

This clonotype was recorded many times. The chain links TRBV5-1 to TRBJ2-1; 11 bases line up with TRBD2. CDR1 and CDR2 (germline): SGHRS, YFSETQ. CDR3 length equals 15 residues. J gave up 2 bases and V 4 bases, and 2 bases lay outside the gene matches. The CDR3 DNA reads as TGCGCCAGCAGCCTAGCGGGAGGCACCTACAATGAGCAGTTCTTC. This sequence encodes CASSLAGGTYNEQFF.

This clonotype has ten or more counts. For the CDR3, the DNA is TGCGCCAGCTTGGGACTAGCGGGAGAAGAGACCCAGTACTTC. Translation: CASLGLAGEETQYF. This chain uses TRBV10-2 with TRBJ2-5, with 14 bases identical to TRBD2. This CDR3 has 14 amino acids. CDR1 WSHSY and CDR2 SAAADI come from the germline V gene. J lost 3 bases, V lost 8 bases, and 2 bases had no gene match.

This clonotype was recorded many times. This chain connects TRBV7-2 to TRBJ2-7; 9 bases agree with TRBD2. The J segment lost 2 bases and the V segment lost 4 bases, leaving 6 bases of the junction unmatched. This CDR3 has 15 amino acids. CDR1 and CDR2 from the germline V gene are SGHTA and FQGNSA. CDR3 nucleotides: TGTGCCAGCAGCTGGCCGGGACTAGCTACCTACGAGCAGTACTTC. Its protein product is CASSWPGLATYEQYF.

This clonotype has at least ten counts. The chain links TRBV7-3 to TRBJ2-6; 15 nucleotides align to TRBD2. Per the germline V gene, CDR1 is SGHTA and CDR2 is FQGTGA. J was trimmed by 4 bases and V by 4 bases; bases with no gene match: 5. The CDR3 has 18 amino acids. The CDR3 is CASSSGLAGGSGANVLTF. For the CDR3, the DNA is TGTGCCAGCAGCTCGGGACTAGCGGGAGGTTCGGGGGCCAACGTCCTGACTTTC. Variable domain in full (rest from reference TRBV7-3 and TRBJ2-6): GAGVSQTPSNKVTEKGKYVELRCDPISGHTALYWYRQSLGQGPEFLIYFQGTGAADDSGLPNDRFFAVRPEGSVSTLKIQRTERGDSAVYLCASSSGLAGGSGANVLTFGAGSRLTVL.

This clonotype was found many times. The chain combines TRBV28 with TRBJ2-6; 8 nucleotides line up with TRBD1. The CDR3 loop spans 15 amino acids. The germline CDR1 and CDR2 sequences are MDHEN and SYDVKM. Trimming cost V 9 bases and J 1 base; bases outside gene matches: 5. The CDR3 here is CASDRGISGANVLTF. CDR3 DNA: TGTGCCAGTGACAGGGGAATTTCTGGGGCCAACGTCCTGACTTTC.

V and J are TRBV6-1 and TRBJ2-7; D might be TRBD2 (5 bases). CDR1 MNHNS and CDR2 SASEGT come from the germline V gene. V lost 6 bases, J lost 6 bases, and 12 bases lay in between. CDR3 length equals 12 residues. The CDR3 nucleotides are TGTGCCAGCAGCGAGAGGGTCGGCGAGCAGTACTTC. It yields the protein CASSERVGEQYF.

This clonotype was detected many times. The V call is TRBV20-1, the J call TRBJ1-1, with D tentatively TRBD1 (5 bases). The CDR3 has 14 residues. V lost 3 bases and J 1 base, leaving 12 bases between the germline ends. The germline CDR1 and CDR2 sequences are DFQATT and SNEGSKA (reference sequence). As DNA, the CDR3 is TGCAGTGCTAGTCCTTGGGGGACGAACACTGAAGCTTTCTTT. Translating gives CSASPWGTNTEAFF.

The sample holds many counts of this clonotype. V gene TRBV5-1 combines with J gene TRBJ2-7; 8 bases align to TRBD2. V lost 4 bases, J lost 6 bases, and 6 bases stayed unmatched. Germline V gene sequence: CDR1 SGHRS, CDR2 YFSETQ. The CDR3 has 13 amino acids. CDR3 amino acids: CASSPLLAVEQYF. In DNA form, the CDR3 reads TGCGCCAGCAGCCCCTTACTAGCGGTCGAGCAGTACTTC. The full variable domain, completed using reference TRBV5-1 and TRBJ2-7, is KAGVTQTPRYLIKTRGQQVTLSCSPISGHRSVSWYQQTPGQGLQFLFEYFSETQRNKGNFPGRFSGRQFSNSRSEMNVSTLELGDSALYLCASSPLLAVEQYFGPGTRLTVT.

This clonotype appeared many times. V is TRBV5-1 and J is TRBJ2-1, with unresolved D. The ends were cut back, 0 bases at V and 6 bases at J, with 10 bases in the middle. The length of the CDR3 is 14 residues. In germline, CDR1 is SGHRS, CDR2 YFSETQ. CDR3 nucleotides: TGCGCCAGCAGCTTGGACCTTACCGGCAATGAGCAGTTCTTC. Amino acid sequence: CASSLDLTGNEQFF. Together with reference TRBV5-1 and TRBJ2-1, the CDR3 gives the full variable domain: KAGVTQTPRYLIKTRGQQVTLSCSPISGHRSVSWYQQTPGQGLQFLFEYFSETQRNKGNFPGRFSGRQFSNSRSEMNVSTLELGDSALYLCASSLDLTGNEQFFGPGTRLTVL.

To note about this clonotype: At one end, the junction sequence differs from germline, possibly due to a read error. The chain recombines TRBV28 with TRBJ2-4; D unresolved. The length of the CDR3 is 12 residues. Looked up from germline, CDR1 is MDHEN and CDR2 is SYDVKM. The CDR3 is CSSILFLGIQYF. The CDR3 coding sequence is TGTTCCAGCATTTTATTTTTGGGCATTCAGTACTTC.

This clonotype came up many times. The chain employs TRBV5-6 and TRBJ2-3; 11 bases map to TRBD2. Germline loops: CDR1 SGHDT, CDR2 YYEEEE. The junction had 11 bases not matched to a gene; V was cut back by 1 base and J by 4 bases. CDR3 size: 18 residues. Here the CDR3 reads CASSLSPGLAASADTQYF. CDR3 nucleotide sequence: TGTGCCAGCAGCTTGTCACCGGGACTAGCGGCTTCAGCAGATACGCAGTATTTT.

The chain uses TRBV19 and TRBJ1-1; D unresolved. Germline assignment: CDR1 LNHDA and CDR2 SQIVND (reference sequence). Trimming cost V 1 base and J 3 bases, with 9 bases left between them. The CDR3 length is 14 residues. The CDR3 nucleotides are TGTGCCAGTAGTATAGCTTGGGGTTACACTGAAGCTTTCTTT. As protein: CASSIAWGYTEAFF.

This clonotype was observed many times. The V gene is TRBV5-1, the J gene TRBJ2-3, with 7 bases identical to TRBD2. The CDR3 consists of 14 residues. V shed 1 base and J 1 base; nucleotides not matched to a gene: 0. Germline-derived CDR1 and CDR2 are SGHRS and YFSETQ. In nucleotides, the CDR3 is TGCGCCAGCAGCTTGACTAGCGGCACAGATACGCAGTATTTT. Amino acids: CASSLTSGTDTQYF. Full variable domain (rest looked up from reference TRBV5-1 and TRBJ2-3): KAGVTQTPRYLIKTRGQQVTLSCSPISGHRSVSWYQQTPGQGLQFLFEYFSETQRNKGNFPGRFSGRQFSNSRSEMNVSTLELGDSALYLCASSLTSGTDTQYFGPGTRLTVL.